This TCR beta chain was identified in a study of CD8 T cells in ankylosing spondylitis. TCRdb re-called the 5' RACE reads with MiXCR, one entry per CDR3 protein. The table has 350,000 to 550,000 distinct CDR3 sequences, 26% seen once. As regards this clonotype: Its antigen is unidentified.

Findings of the study overall: Roughly eight highly homologous variants made up a TCR beta motif that seemed to typify ankylosing spondylitis blood.

This CDR3 spans 15 amino acids. The germline CDR1 and CDR2 sequences are SGHAT and FQDESV (reference sequence). The V and J ends lost 5 bases and 6 bases, in that order; junction bases with no gene match: 9. Sequenced sample: blood, either unsorted or a sorted T cell fraction (not recorded which). This rearrangement joins TRBV11-1 to TRBJ1-1; TRBD1 aligns across 10 bases. This sequence originates from a male donor with ankylosing spondylitis. The DNA for the CDR3 is TGTGCCAGCAGCCCCTCCGGGACAGGGGCCGCTGAAGCTTTCTTT. Its translation: CASSPSGTGAAEAFF.